The clone carrying this TCR beta chain was seen many times. Its antigen is unknown. Germline assignment: CDR1 SGHRS and CDR2 YFSETQ. The CDR3 runs to 14 residues. Losses at the gene ends were 4 bases for V and 4 bases for J; bases not matched to a gene: 5. It was with a sample-barcoded 5' primer and a J-beta primer mix that a second PCR of roughly 7 to 12 cycles was run. TCRdb ran MiXCR on the 5' RACE reads and lists one entry per CDR3 protein. Among roughly 680,000 distinct CDR3 sequences listed, roughly half were seen once. Each sample yielded at least 5 micrograms of PBMC total RNA. This record belongs to a study of blood T cells in healthy people across ages. Study-level findings and limits: Diversity figures based on one million T cells were deemed too low.

The sequencing sample was made of blood. The J gene is TRBJ2-3, the V gene TRBV5-1; 8 bases are shared with TRBD1. This receptor was taken from a woman older than 75 in good health. The CDR3 sequence is CASSQGQGPDTQYF. The CDR3 DNA is TGCGCCAGCAGCCAAGGACAGGGCCCAGATACGCAGTATTTT.